The TCR beta chain under discussion was sequenced for a study of T cell clonotyping in hematopoietic cell transplantation. Worth noting for this clone: Its antigen is as yet unknown.

The CDR3 has 14 residues. The V and J ends lost 2 bases and 1 base respectively, with 9 bases between them. Germline V gene lookup returns CDR1 SGHTA and CDR2 FQGTGA. Noted time point: recipient sample about 28 days before transplant, after cytoreduction. Study-level findings and limits: Without cell sorting, CD4 versus CD8 contributions remain unresolved.

This table comes from immunoSEQ multiplex PCR, and its TCRdb copy is limited to in-frame clones, with some not included. This sample has about 29,000 clones; 70% to 80% occur once, and the top ten carry roughly 6.8%. The sequencing used peripheral blood mononuclear cells, collected before stem cell transplant. The chain couples TRBV7-3 to TRBJ2-7; the D is unclear. The TCR sequence derives from a young woman with chronic myeloid leukemia. Some clones in this sample may be carry-over from other donors' samples. The DNA of the CDR3 is TGTGCCAGCAGCTTAGTCCCAGGTTCCTACGAGCAGTACTTC. Amino acids: CASSLVPGSYEQYF.